This T cell receptor (beta chain) appears in the sequencing data of a study of blood T cell repertoires in COVID-19. Whole-study context: Donors in the United States, Italy and Spain gave samples during acute or convalescent COVID-19. T cells, B-cell-depleted T cells, or PBMCs supplied cDNA or gDNA.

Per the original methods: Amplification from reference gene primers served as the basis for estimated nucleated cell counts. Data came from immunoSEQ multiplex PCR; TCRdb stores just in-frame clones and leaves some out. The V and J calls and clone size come from that table; D and trimming were worked out from the DNA. The sample carries under 150,000 clones, more than 75% recorded once. Per the germline V gene, CDR1 is SNHLY and CDR2 is FYNNEI. This CDR3 has 13 residues. Trimming shortened V by 8 bases and J by 0 bases, and 9 bases separated the two germline ends. The rearrangement links TRBV2 to TRBJ2-3; D uncertain. The TCR originated in a human donor in a cohort sampled during active COVID-19. The sequenced sample consisted of peripheral blood. DNA of the CDR3: TGTGCCAGCTTAGCTAGTAGCACAGATACGCAGTATTTT. Translating gives CASLASSTDTQYF.